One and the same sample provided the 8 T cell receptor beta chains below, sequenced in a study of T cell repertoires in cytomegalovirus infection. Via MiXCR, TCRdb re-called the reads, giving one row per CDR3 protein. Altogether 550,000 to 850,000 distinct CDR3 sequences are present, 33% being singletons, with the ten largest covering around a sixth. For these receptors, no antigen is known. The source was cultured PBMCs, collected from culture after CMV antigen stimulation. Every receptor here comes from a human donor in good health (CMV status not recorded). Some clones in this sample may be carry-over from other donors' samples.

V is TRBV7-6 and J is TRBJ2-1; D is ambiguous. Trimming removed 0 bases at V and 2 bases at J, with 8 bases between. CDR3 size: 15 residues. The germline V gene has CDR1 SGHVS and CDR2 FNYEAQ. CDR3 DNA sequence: TGTGCCAGCAGCTTAGCGGGATCCCCCTACAATGAGCAGTTCTTC. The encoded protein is CASSLAGSPYNEQFF.

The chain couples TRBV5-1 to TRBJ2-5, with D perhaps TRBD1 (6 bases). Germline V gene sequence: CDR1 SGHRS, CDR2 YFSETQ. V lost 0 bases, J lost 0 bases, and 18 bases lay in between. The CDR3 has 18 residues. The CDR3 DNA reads TGCGCCAGCAGCTTGGGTGGTTCGGCAGGGGCGTACCAAGAGACCCAGTACTTC. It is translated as CASSLGGSAGAYQETQYF.

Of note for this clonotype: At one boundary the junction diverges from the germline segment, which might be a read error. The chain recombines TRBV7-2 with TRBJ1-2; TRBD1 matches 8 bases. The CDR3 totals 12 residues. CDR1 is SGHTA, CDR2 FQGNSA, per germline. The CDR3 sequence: CAGSEQGGGYTF. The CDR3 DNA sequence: TGTGCCGGCAGCGAACAGGGGGGCGGCTACACCTTC.

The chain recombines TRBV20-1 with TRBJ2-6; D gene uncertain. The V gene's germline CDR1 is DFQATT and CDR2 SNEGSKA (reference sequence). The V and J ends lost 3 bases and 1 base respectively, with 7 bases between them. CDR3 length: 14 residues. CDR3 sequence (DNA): TGCAGTGCTAGCCCGTATTCTGGGGCCAACGTCCTGACTTTC. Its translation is CSASPYSGANVLTF.

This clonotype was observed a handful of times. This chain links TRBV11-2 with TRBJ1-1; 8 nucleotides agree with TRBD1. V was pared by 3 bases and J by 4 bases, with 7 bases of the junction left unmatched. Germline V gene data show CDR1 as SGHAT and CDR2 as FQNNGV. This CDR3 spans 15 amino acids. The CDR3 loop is CASSFGTGGGTEAFF. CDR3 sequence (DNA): TGTGCCAGCAGCTTCGGAACAGGGGGAGGCACTGAAGCTTTCTTT. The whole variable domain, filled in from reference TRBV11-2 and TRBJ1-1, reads EAGVAQSPRYKIIEKRQSVAFWCNPISGHATLYWYQQILGQGPKLLIQFQNNGVVDDSQLPKDRFSAERLKGVDSTLKIQPAKLEDSAVYLCASSFGTGGGTEAFFGQGTRLTVV.

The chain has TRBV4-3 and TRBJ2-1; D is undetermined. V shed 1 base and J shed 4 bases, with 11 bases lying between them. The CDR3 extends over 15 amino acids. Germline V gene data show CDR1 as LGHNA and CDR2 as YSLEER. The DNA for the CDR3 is TGCGCCAGCAGCCAAGTGATGTACGGGTACAATGAGCAGTTCTTC. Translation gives CASSQVMYGYNEQFF.

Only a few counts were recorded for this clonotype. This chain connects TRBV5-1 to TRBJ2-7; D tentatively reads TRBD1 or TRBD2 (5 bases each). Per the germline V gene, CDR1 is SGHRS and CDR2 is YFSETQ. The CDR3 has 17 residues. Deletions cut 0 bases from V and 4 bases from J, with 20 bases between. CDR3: CASSLANILGTPYEQYF. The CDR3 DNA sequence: TGCGCCAGCAGCTTGGCCAACATACTCGGGACCCCATACGAGCAGTACTTC.

Here the CDR3 reads CASSLGRVNSPLHF. The CDR3 bases are TGTGCCAGCAGCCTGGGCAGGGTTAATTCACCCCTCCACTTT. V and J are TRBV7-9 and TRBJ1-6; a weak D match, TRBD1 (5 bases). V lost 5 bases and J 6 bases, leaving 11 bases between the germline ends. CDR1 is SEHNR, CDR2 FQNEAQ, per germline (reference sequence). The CDR3 covers 14 residues.